These 10 T cell receptor beta chains were all obtained from the same sample, sequenced in a study of PD-L1 blockade in urothelial cancer. Here immunoSEQ multiplex PCR was the method, and the copy in TCRdb shows in-frame clones only, minus some. This sample has tens of thousands of clones, with around four fifths found just once. Time point reported: pretreatment peripheral blood. The specimen was PBMCs, collected around atezolizumab (anti-PD-L1) treatment. The receptors originated from a man between 35 and 55 years old with urothelial cancer.

The chain couples TRBV29-1 to TRBJ2-5; D is undetermined. The CDR3 length is 12 residues. Germline assignment: CDR1 SQVTM and CDR2 ANQGSEA. V was clipped by 3 bases and J by 5 bases, with 10 bases between them. The CDR3 sequence: CSVDPGRETQYF. In DNA form, the CDR3 reads TGCAGCGTTGACCCAGGCCGGGAGACCCAGTACTTC.

This chain uses TRBV28 with TRBJ1-1; no clear D. The V end lost 2 bases, the J end lost 3 bases, and 10 bases lay between the germline ends. The CDR3 runs 14 residues. Germline CDR1 and CDR2: MDHEN and SYDVKM. The CDR3 sequence: CASSLTSRDTEAFF. The CDR3 DNA reads as TGTGCCAGCAGTTTAACCTCGAGAGACACTGAAGCTTTCTTT.

The chain uses TRBV28 and TRBJ1-1; D is unresolved. Trimming pared 4 bases from V and 9 bases from J, leaving 9 bases between. Germline CDR1 is MDHEN and CDR2 is SYDVKM. CDR3 size: 11 residues. CDR3 amino acids: CASSSYRQAFF. The CDR3 DNA reads TGTGCCAGCAGTTCATACAGACAAGCTTTCTTT.

The gene calls are TRBV5-1 and TRBJ1-1; maybe TRBD1 (6 bases). Germline CDR1 reads SGHRS; CDR2 reads YFSETQ. The CDR3 is 14 residues long. V was trimmed by 4 bases and J by 5 bases, leaving 15 bases between them. CDR3 sequence: CASSTAGVRTEAFF. The DNA of the CDR3 is TGCGCCAGCAGCACAGCAGGGGTGAGAACTGAAGCTTTCTTT.

The gene calls are TRBV28 and TRBJ2-7; TRBD1 might be the D (6 bases). The V end was cut by 4 bases, the J end by 4 bases, with 14 bases between. This CDR3 has 14 residues. The germline V gene has CDR1 MDHEN and CDR2 SYDVKM. Here the CDR3 DNA reads TGTGCCAGCAGTTCTCCGGGACACGCTTACGAGCAGTACTTC. Translated: CASSSPGHAYEQYF.

This clone was observed a handful of times. The rearrangement links TRBV27 to TRBJ1-1; 8 nucleotides align to TRBD1. Germline V lookup: CDR1 MNHEY, CDR2 SMNVEV (reference sequence). The V segment lost 5 bases and the J segment 5 bases; nucleotides outside the gene matches: 4. CDR3 length: 13 residues. CDR3 sequence (DNA): TGTGCCAGCAGTGAAACAGGGGGTACTGAAGCTTTCTTT. Translated, it gives CASSETGGTEAFF.

This rearrangement joins TRBV28 to TRBJ1-2; 10 bases line up with TRBD1. The germline CDR1 and CDR2 sequences are MDHEN and SYDVKM. With 7 bases clipped from V and 5 bases from J, the junction kept 13 bases outside the gene matches. This CDR3 spans 16 amino acids. CDR3 sequence (DNA): TGTGCCAGCAACTTACCGCCGGGACAGGGGAGGTATGGCTACACCTTC. Its protein product is CASNLPPGQGRYGYTF.

V usage is TRBV6-6 and J usage is TRBJ1-2; D is unclear. The CDR3 length is 14 residues. Deletions cut 2 bases from V and 2 bases from J, with 9 bases between. The germline V gene encodes CDR1 MNHNY and CDR2 SVGAGI (reference sequence). For the CDR3, the DNA is TGTGCCAGCAGTTACGCCGGGTCCAACTATGGCTACACCTTC. As protein: CASSYAGSNYGYTF.

This clone was seen more than once but under ten times. CDR3 sequence (DNA): TGTGCCAGCAGCTTGATCCGAGTTCCCTATGGCTACACCTTC. It is translated as CASSLIRVPYGYTF. The chain links TRBV5-8 to TRBJ1-2; no clear D gene. CDR3 length: 14 residues. Between the trimmed V and J ends, which lost 1 base and 4 bases, there was a span of 11 bases. CDR1 and CDR2 (germline): SGHTS, YDEGEE.

DNA for the CDR3: TGTGCCAGCAGTCCCAATCAGCGACAGCCCCAGCATTTT. This gives the protein CASSPNQRQPQHF. The chain links TRBV7-2 to TRBJ1-5; no definite D call. The germline V gene encodes CDR1 SGHTA and CDR2 FQGNSA. The CDR3 is 13 amino acids. The V and J ends lost 6 bases and 7 bases respectively, with 13 bases between them. Combining the CDR3 with reference TRBV7-2 and TRBJ1-5 gives the whole variable domain GAGVSQSPSNKVTEKGKDVELRCDPISGHTALYWYRQSLGQGLEFLIYFQGNSAPDKSGLPSDRFSAERTGGSVSTLTIQRTQQEDSAVYLCASSPNQRQPQHFGDGTRLSIL.